The clone carrying this TCR beta chain was observed at least ten times. Its antigen remains unknown. V was pared by 4 bases and J by 4 bases, with 7 bases of the junction left unmatched. The CDR3 has 15 residues. Germline CDR1 SGHTA, CDR2 FQGNSA. Researchers amplified the TCR beta CDR3 regions from RNA transcripts. The HTBI primer set was used in a first-round RT-PCR of the TCR CDR3. TCRdb re-called the multiplex PCR reads with MiXCR, one entry per CDR3 protein. The sample records approximately 330,000 distinct CDR3 sequences, around 13% being singletons. This sample stems from a study of T cells in Graves' hyperthyroidism and ophthalmopathy. Patients affected by ophthalmopathy presented a Clinical Activity Score of at least 3, a NOSPECS grade of at least 4, and disease duration below 3 months. Extraction of PBMCs used 9 to 10 ml of fresh peripheral blood. The study's findings and limits: Most thyroid clonotypes expanded above 0.001 appeared in blood too.

The V and J genes are TRBV7-2 and TRBJ1-1; 9 nucleotides align to TRBD1. Specimen: blood. The receptor was derived from a woman in her thirties or forties with Graves' ophthalmopathy. The CDR3 coding sequence is TGTGCCAGCAGCTCTAACAGGGGGCGCGTCACTGAAGCTTTCTTT. This gives the protein CASSSNRGRVTEAFF.